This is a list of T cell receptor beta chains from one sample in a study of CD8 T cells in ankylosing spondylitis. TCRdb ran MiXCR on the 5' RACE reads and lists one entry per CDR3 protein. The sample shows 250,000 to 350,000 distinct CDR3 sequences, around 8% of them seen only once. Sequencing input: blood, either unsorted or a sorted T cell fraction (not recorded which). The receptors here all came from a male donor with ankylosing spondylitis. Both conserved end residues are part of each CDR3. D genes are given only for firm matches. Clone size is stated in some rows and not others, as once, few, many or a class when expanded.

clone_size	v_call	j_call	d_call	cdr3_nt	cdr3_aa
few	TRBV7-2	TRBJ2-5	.	TGTGCCAGCAGCTTAGCTCCGTACCAAGAGACCCAGTACTTC	CASSLAPYQETQYF
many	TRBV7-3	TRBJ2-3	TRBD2	TGTGCCAGCAGCTTATGGGGGGGGACTAGCGGGACCCTCACAGATACGCAGTATTTT	CASSLWGGTSGTLTDTQYF
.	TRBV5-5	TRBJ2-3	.	TGTGCCAGCAGCTGGAGTTGGCGGAGCACAGATACGCAGTATTTT	CASSWSWRSTDTQYF
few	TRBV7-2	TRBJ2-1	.	TGTGCCAGCAGCTACCCCATCAGCGGTGAGCAGTTCTTC	CASSYPISGEQFF
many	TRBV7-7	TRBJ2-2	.	TGTGCCAGCAGCTCGGACAGAGACACCGGGGAGCTGTTTTTT	CASSSDRDTGELFF
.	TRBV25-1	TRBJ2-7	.	TGTGCCAGCTCGCCCCAGGGACGTTCCTACGAGCAGTACTTC	CASSPQGRSYEQYF
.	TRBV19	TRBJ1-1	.	TGTGCCATCGACCCTTACGACACTGAAGCTTTCTTT	CAIDPYDTEAFF
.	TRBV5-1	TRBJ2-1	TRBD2	TGCGCCAGCAGCACGGTCAGCGGGAGGGTCGGGGTTGAGCAGTTCTTC	CASSTVSGRVGVEQFF
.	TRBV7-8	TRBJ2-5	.	TGTGCCAGCAGCTTAGTAGAGGCAGGGCCGACTATCCAGTACTTC	CASSLVEAGPTIQYF
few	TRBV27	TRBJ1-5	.	TGTGCCAGCAGTGTCGCCGGAACTAGCAATCAGCCCCAGCATTTT	CASSVAGTSNQPQHF
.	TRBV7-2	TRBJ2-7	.	TGTGCCAGCAGCTTAGGGGTCGGGAGATATGAGCAGTACTTC	CASSLGVGRYEQYF
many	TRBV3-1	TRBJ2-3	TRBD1	TGTGCCAGCAGCCCCGGGACAGCCCCTTTCGTGGATACGCAGTATTTT	CASSPGTAPFVDTQYF
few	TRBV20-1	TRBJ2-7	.	TGCAGTGCCGACGGCGGGGCTAGCGCCTCTTACGAGCAGTACTTC	CSADGGASASYEQYF
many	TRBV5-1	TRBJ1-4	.	TGCGCCAGCAGCTTGGCCGCAGGCGTTAATGAAAAACTGTTTTTT	CASSLAAGVNEKLFF
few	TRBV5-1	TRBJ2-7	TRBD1	TGCGCCAGCAGCCTGACAGGGGGTAGCTCCTACGAGCAGTACTTC	CASSLTGGSSYEQYF
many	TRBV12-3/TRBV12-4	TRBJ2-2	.	TGTGCCAGCAGTTTGGGCGGGAACTCGGGCACCGGGGAGCTGTTTTTT	CASSLGGNSGTGELFF
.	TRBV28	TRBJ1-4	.	TGTGCCAGCAGCCCGTGGATAGCCCTTGAAAAACTGTTTTTT	CASSPWIALEKLFF
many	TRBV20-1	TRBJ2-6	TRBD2	TGCAGTGCTAGCGGTAGCGGGGACTCTGGGGCCAACGTCCTGACTTTC	CSASGSGDSGANVLTF
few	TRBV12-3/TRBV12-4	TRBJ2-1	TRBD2	TGTGCCAGCAGCCGTAGCGGGAGGTCTTGGAATGAGCAGTTCTTC	CASSRSGRSWNEQFF
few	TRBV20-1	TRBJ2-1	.	TGCAGTGCTAGGGACATAAGCTCCTACAATGAGCAGTTCTTC	CSARDISSYNEQFF
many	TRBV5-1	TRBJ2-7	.	TGCGCCAGCAGCTTGGGGCAGGGTTTCTACGAGCAGTACTTC	CASSLGQGFYEQYF
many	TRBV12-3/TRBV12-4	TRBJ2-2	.	TGTGCCAGCGCGACAGGCGGCGTGGACACCGGGGAGCTGTTTTTT	CASATGGVDTGELFF
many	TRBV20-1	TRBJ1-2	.	TGCAGTGCCACCCGGGACCGATCTTTATATGGCTACACCTTC	CSATRDRSLYGYTF
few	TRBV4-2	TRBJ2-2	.	TGTGCCAGCAGCCAACTTACAGGGAGGGTATCCGGGGAGCTGTTTTTT	CASSQLTGRVSGELFF
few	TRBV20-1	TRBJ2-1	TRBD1	TGCAGTGCTCTCGGACAGGGGGACGGTAATGAGCAGTTCTTC	CSALGQGDGNEQFF
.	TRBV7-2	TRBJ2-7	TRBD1	TGTGCCAGCAGCTTAATCGGGACAGTTGACGAGCAGTACTTC	CASSLIGTVDEQYF
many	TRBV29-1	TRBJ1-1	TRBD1	TGCAGCGTGGAACTGACAGGGGCGAACACTGAAGCTTTCTTT	CSVELTGANTEAFF
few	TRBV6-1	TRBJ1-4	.	TGTGCCAGCACCGACAGCCGAACTAATGAAAAACTGTTTTTT	CASTDSRTNEKLFF
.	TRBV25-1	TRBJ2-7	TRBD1	TGTGCCAGCAGGAGACAGGGTGGCGAGCAGTACTTC	CASRRQGGEQYF
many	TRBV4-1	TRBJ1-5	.	TGCGCCAGCAGCCAAGTCCCCTACGAGGGTCAGCCCCAGCATTTT	CASSQVPYEGQPQHF
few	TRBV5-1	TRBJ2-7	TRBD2	TGCGCCAGCAGCACGAACGTAGCGGGAGGAAACTACGAGCAGTACTTC	CASSTNVAGGNYEQYF
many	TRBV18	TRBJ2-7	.	TGTGCCAGCTCACCAACAGCTGACTCCTACGAGCAGTACTTC	CASSPTADSYEQYF
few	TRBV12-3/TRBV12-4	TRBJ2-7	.	TGTGCCAGCAGTTTGGGCTACACCTACGAGCAGTACTTC	CASSLGYTYEQYF
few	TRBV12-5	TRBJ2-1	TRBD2	TGTGCTAGTGGTTTGGTATTGGGGAGGGGTAGCTCCTACAATGAGCAGTTCTTC	CASGLVLGRGSSYNEQFF
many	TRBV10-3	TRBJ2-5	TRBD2	TGTGCCATCAGTGAGGGGACTAGCGGGAGTCTTGTTGAAGAGACCCAGTACTTC	CAISEGTSGSLVEETQYF
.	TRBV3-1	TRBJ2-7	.	TGTGCCAGCAGCCCGGGTGGCGTAGGGAGGGAGCAGTACTTC	CASSPGGVGREQYF
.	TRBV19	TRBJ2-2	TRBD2	TGTGCCAGTAGTAGGACTAGCGGGAGAGCCGGGGAGCTGTTTTTT	CASSRTSGRAGELFF
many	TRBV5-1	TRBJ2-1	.	TGCGCCAGCAGCCGTGTAGGGGGGAGCTACAATGAGCAGTTCTTC	CASSRVGGSYNEQFF
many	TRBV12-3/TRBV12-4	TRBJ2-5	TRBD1	TGTGCCAGCAGTTTAAGGGGACAGTTACAAGAGACCCAGTACTTC	CASSLRGQLQETQYF
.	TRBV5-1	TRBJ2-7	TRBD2	TGCGCCAGCAGCTGGGGACTAGAATACGAGCAGTACTTC	CASSWGLEYEQYF
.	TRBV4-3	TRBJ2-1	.	TGCGCCAGCAGCCAAGGTTTCGAGCAGGGGCAGTTCTTC	CASSQGFEQGQFF
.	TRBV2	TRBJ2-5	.	TGTGCCAGCGGGGTATTACAAGAGACCCAGTACTTC	CASGVLQETQYF
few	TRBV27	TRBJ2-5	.	TGTGCCAGCAGTTTATCTCTCTACCCGGAGACCCAGTACTTC	CASSLSLYPETQYF
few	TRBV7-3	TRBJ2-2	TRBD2	TGTGCCAGCAGCGTAACTAGCGGAGCGAACACCGGGGAGCTGTTTTTT	CASSVTSGANTGELFF
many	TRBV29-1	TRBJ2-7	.	TGCAGCGTTGAGGTTCCCACTAGCCGTTACGAGCAGTACTTC	CSVEVPTSRYEQYF
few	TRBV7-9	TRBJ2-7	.	TGTGCCAGCAGCTTGCTGGGCCAGGAGCAGTACTTC	CASSLLGQEQYF
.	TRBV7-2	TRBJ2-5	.	TGTGCCAGCAGCTTAGTCAGGGGACACCAAGAGACCCAGTACTTC	CASSLVRGHQETQYF
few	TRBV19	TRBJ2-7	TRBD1	TGTGCCAGTAGTGCCCGGGACAGGGGATACGAGCAGTACTTC	CASSARDRGYEQYF
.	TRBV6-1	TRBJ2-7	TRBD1	TGTGCCAGCAGGGCCTGGGACAGGGGGAAGGACGAGCAGTACTTC	CASRAWDRGKDEQYF
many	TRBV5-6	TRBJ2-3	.	TGTGCCAGCAGCTTGGTTGCTTCGGGCACAGATACGCAGTATTTT	CASSLVASGTDTQYF
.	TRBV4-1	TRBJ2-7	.	TGCGCCAGCAGCCCCCGTTCGGGCTACGAGCAGTACTTC	CASSPRSGYEQYF